Below, one T cell receptor (beta chain) is given with its context. This sample is drawn from a study of blood T cell repertoires in COVID-19. Only in-frame clones appear in the TCRdb table, and some are missing; sequencing was by immunoSEQ multiplex PCR. In the table there are roughly 350,000 clones, roughly 90% of which are singletons. V shed 3 bases, J shed 9 bases, and the junction held 10 bases outside the gene matches. Germline assignment: CDR1 KGHSH and CDR2 LQKENI. The CDR3 is made up of 15 amino acids. The receptor comes from a woman aged 70-85 years with COVID-19, enrolled during active disease. The rearrangement uses TRBV18 and TRBJ2-4; 8 nucleotides align to TRBD1. The sequenced material came from peripheral blood. The CDR3 here is CASSPLGTGLSIQYF. As DNA, the CDR3 is TGTGCCAGCTCACCTTTAGGGACAGGACTGAGCATTCAGTACTTC. Complete variable domain (other parts from reference TRBV18 and TRBJ2-4): NAGVMQNPRHLVRRRGQEARLRCSPMKGHSHVYWYRQLPEEGLKFMVYLQKENIIDESGMPKERFSAEFPKEGPSILRIQQVVRGDSAAYFCASSPLGTGLSIQYFGAGTRLSVL.